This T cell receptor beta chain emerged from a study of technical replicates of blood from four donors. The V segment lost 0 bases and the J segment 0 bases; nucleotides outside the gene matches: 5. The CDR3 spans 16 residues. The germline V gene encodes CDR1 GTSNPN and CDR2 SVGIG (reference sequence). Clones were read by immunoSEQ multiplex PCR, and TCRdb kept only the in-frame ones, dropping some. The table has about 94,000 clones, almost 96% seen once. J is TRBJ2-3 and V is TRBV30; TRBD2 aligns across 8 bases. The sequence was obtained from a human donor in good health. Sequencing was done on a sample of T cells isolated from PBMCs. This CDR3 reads CAWSVGLASSTDTQYF. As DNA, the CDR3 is TGTGCCTGGAGTGTAGGACTAGCTTCTAGCACAGATACGCAGTATTTT. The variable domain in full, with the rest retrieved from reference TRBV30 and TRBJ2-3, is SQTIHQWPATLVQPVGSPLSLECTVEGTSNPNLYWYRQAAGRGLQLLFYSVGIGQISSEVPQNLSASRPQDRQFILSSKKLLLSDSGFYLCAWSVGLASSTDTQYFGPGTRLTVL.